A selection of T cell receptor beta chains follows, all from one sample in a study of Graves' ophthalmopathy and Graves' hyperthyroidism. One entry per CDR3 protein results from TCRdb running MiXCR on the multiplex PCR reads. This table holds 300,000 to 400,000 distinct CDR3 sequences, about a sixth found once. The sequencing sample was made of peripheral blood. The receptors stem from an adult man with Graves' ophthalmopathy. Each CDR3 is given with its conserved first and last residue. Each record gives: clone size, J gene, V gene, D gene, CDR3 length, CDR3 DNA, CDR3 protein. D genes are given only for firm matches. Part of the rows lack a size; the others show once, few, many or a class for expanded clones.

many	TRBJ1-5	TRBV2	.	14	TGTGCCAGCAGTGAGCGGACCGCCAATCAGCCCCAGCATTTT	CASSERTANQPQHF
few	TRBJ2-7	TRBV6-1	TRBD2	15	TGTGCCAGCAGCCAGGGACTACTTGCCTTCTACGAGCAGTACTTC	CASSQGLLAFYEQYF
few	TRBJ1-1	TRBV30	TRBD1	14	TGTGCCTGGTCCTCGACAGGGAGGGACACTGAAGCTTTCTTT	CAWSSTGRDTEAFF
many	TRBJ1-5	TRBV6-2/TRBV6-3	TRBD1	17	TGTGCCAGCAGTTACCCCGGTCGGACAGGGGTGAATCAGCCCCAGCATTTT	CASSYPGRTGVNQPQHF
many	TRBJ2-7	TRBV6-5	TRBD2	16	TGTGCCAGCAGTTCTTCCCCGGGACTAGCGGGCTACGAGCAGTACTTC	CASSSSPGLAGYEQYF
many	TRBJ1-1	TRBV20-1	.	14	TGCAGTGCTCAGCGGGGGTTGGGGGCCCGAGAAGCTTTCTTT	CSAQRGLGAREAFF
few	TRBJ1-5	TRBV6-1	TRBD1	13	TGTGCCAGCACCTTACAACCACAGGGGGCCCTGCATTTT	CASTLQPQGALHF
many	TRBJ2-3	TRBV5-1	TRBD1	16	TGCGCCAGCAGCTTGGGGACGACAGGGGCGGAGGATACGCAGTATTTT	CASSLGTTGAEDTQYF
many	TRBJ2-7	TRBV7-2	TRBD1	15	TGTGCCAGCAGCCCCGGACAGGCCTTCCGGAACGAGCAGTACTTC	CASSPGQAFRNEQYF
.	TRBJ1-2	TRBV6-2/TRBV6-3	.	13	TGTGCCAGCAGCACCGGGACATATATTGGCTACACCTTC	CASSTGTYIGYTF
many	TRBJ1-6	TRBV7-2	TRBD1	15	TGTGCCAGCAGCGAGCGACAGGGAATCAATTCACCCCTCCACTTT	CASSERQGINSPLHF
many	TRBJ1-5	TRBV6-5	.	16	TGTGCCAGCAGTCTCAAAACGGGGGGAGGCAATCAGCCCCAGCATTTT	CASSLKTGGGNQPQHF
.	TRBJ1-1	TRBV12-3/TRBV12-4	.	14	TGTGCCAGCACCGACTGGCCCTTGAACACTGAAGCTTTCTTT	CASTDWPLNTEAFF
many	TRBJ1-2	TRBV11-2	.	12	TGTGCCAGCAACGACATCGAATATGGCTACACCTTC	CASNDIEYGYTF
many	TRBJ2-5	TRBV20-1	TRBD2	14	TGCAGTGGTTGGACTAGCGAGGGCCAAGAGACCCAGTACTTC	CSGWTSEGQETQYF
many	TRBJ1-1	TRBV29-1	.	13	TGCAGCGTTCTGGACAGCTTGAACACTGAAGCTTTCTTT	CSVLDSLNTEAFF
many	TRBJ1-1	TRBV6-1	.	15	TGTGCCAGCAGCCTTGGGACGACAGGGAACACTGAAGCTTTCTTT	CASSLGTTGNTEAFF
many	TRBJ2-7	TRBV5-1	TRBD1	14	TGCGCCAGCAGCATAGACAGGGGGCTGGACGAGCAGTACTTC	CASSIDRGLDEQYF
.	TRBJ2-7	TRBV3-1	.	16	TGTGCCAGCAGCCAAGGGACCCCGAGAGTACCCTACGAGCAGTACTTC	CASSQGTPRVPYEQYF
many	TRBJ2-7	TRBV6-2/TRBV6-3	TRBD2	14	TGTGCCAGCAGTCGGGGGGGGAACTCCTACGAGCAGTACTTC	CASSRGGNSYEQYF
many	TRBJ1-1	TRBV20-1	TRBD1	13	TGCAGTGCTAGTTACGACAGGGCCACTGAAGCTTTCTTT	CSASYDRATEAFF
many	TRBJ2-5	TRBV28	TRBD2	14	TGTGCCAGCAGGTCTAGCGGCACCCAAGAGACCCAGTACTTC	CASRSSGTQETQYF
.	TRBJ1-5	TRBV7-8	TRBD1	14	TGTGCCAGCAGCGCAGACAGGGACGCTCAGCCCCAGCATTTT	CASSADRDAQPQHF
many	TRBJ2-2	TRBV9	.	16	TGTGCCAGCAGCGTAGAGGCTAGCGCCAGAACCGGGGAGCTGTTTTTT	CASSVEASARTGELFF
.	TRBJ2-3	TRBV30	.	16	TGTGCCTGGAGTGGCCCCGTGGCGGTTAGCACAGATACGCAGTATTTT	CAWSGPVAVSTDTQYF
many	TRBJ1-2	TRBV6-1	.	13	TGTGCCAGCAGTGAATCATGGGGAAGCGGCTACACCTTC	CASSESWGSGYTF
many	TRBJ2-5	TRBV27	TRBD2	16	TGTGCCAGCAGTTTCGGGGGGGGGCTAGCGGAAGAGACCCAGTACTTC	CASSFGGGLAEETQYF
.	TRBJ1-1	TRBV18	.	12	TGTGCCAGCTCACCGACCCAGACTGAAGCTTTCTTT	CASSPTQTEAFF
.	TRBJ2-5	TRBV12-3/TRBV12-4	TRBD1	14	TGTGCCAGCAGTTGGGGACAGGGGATAGAGACCCAGTACTTC	CASSWGQGIETQYF
many	TRBJ2-7	TRBV28	TRBD1	13	TGTGCCAGCAGTCCAAGGACAGGGCGGGAGCAGTACTTC	CASSPRTGREQYF
few	TRBJ2-2	TRBV6-1	TRBD1	13	TGTGCCAGCAGCACCGGGACAGGCCGGGAGCTGTTTTTT	CASSTGTGRELFF
many	TRBJ2-2	TRBV28	.	15	TGTGCCAGCAGTACGACCCGCGGGGCGAACGGGGAGCTGTTTTTT	CASSTTRGANGELFF
many	TRBJ1-6	TRBV30	TRBD1	16	TGTGCCTGGAGTGTACGGTCGGGACAGGGGGCTCCACCCCTCCACTTT	CAWSVRSGQGAPPLHF
many	TRBJ1-2	TRBV6-1	TRBD1	16	TGTGCCAGCAGCGAAAACCCGGGACAGGGGGTTTATGGCTACACCTTC	CASSENPGQGVYGYTF
many	TRBJ2-7	TRBV5-5	.	16	TGTGCCAGCAGCTTGGGCGTCTCCAGGTTACCCTACGAGCAGTACTTC	CASSLGVSRLPYEQYF
.	TRBJ2-7	TRBV6-1	.	14	TGTGCCAGCAGGCACAGGGCAGGATCCTACGAGCAGTACTTC	CASRHRAGSYEQYF
.	TRBJ2-7	TRBV6-2/TRBV6-3	TRBD2	15	TGTGCCAGCAGTTCACTAGCGGGCAAATACTACGAGCAGTACTTC	CASSSLAGKYYEQYF
few	TRBJ1-1	TRBV19	.	15	TGTGCCAGCAAGGGACCTGCGATTTGGGTCACTGAAGCTTTCTTT	CASKGPAIWVTEAFF
.	TRBJ2-7	TRBV5-1	.	13	TGCGCCAGCAGCCGGGTTAGCGGCGACGAGCAGTACTTC	CASSRVSGDEQYF